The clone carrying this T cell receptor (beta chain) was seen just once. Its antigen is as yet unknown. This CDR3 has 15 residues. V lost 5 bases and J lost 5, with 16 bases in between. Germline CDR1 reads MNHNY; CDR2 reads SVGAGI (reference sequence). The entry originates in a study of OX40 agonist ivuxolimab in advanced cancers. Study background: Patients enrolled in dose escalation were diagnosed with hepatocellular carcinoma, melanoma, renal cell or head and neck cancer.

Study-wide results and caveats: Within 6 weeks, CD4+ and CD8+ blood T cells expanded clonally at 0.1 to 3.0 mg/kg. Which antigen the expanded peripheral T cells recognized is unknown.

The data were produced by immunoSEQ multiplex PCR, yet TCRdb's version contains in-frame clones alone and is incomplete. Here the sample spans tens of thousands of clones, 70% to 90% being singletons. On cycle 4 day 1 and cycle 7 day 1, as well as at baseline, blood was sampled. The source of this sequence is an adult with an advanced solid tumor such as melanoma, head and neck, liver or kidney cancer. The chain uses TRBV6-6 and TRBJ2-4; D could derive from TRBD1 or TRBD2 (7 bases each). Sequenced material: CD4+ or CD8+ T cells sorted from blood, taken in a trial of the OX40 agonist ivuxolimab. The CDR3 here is CASSGPGGGQNIQYF. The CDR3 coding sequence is TGTGCCAGCAGTGGGCCAGGGGGGGGACAAAACATTCAGTACTTC.